This T cell receptor (beta chain) stems from a study of cytomegalovirus exposure and HLA in healthy donors. Notes on the study in general: DRB1 had the most TCR associations and HLA-C the fewest, a later analysis found, with rates varying by HLA locus. A later analysis showed that HLA-associated TCR beta chains had undergone more clonal expansion than equally common others.

It was with 60 Vbeta and 13 Jbeta primers that the PCR ran. Clones were read by immunoSEQ multiplex PCR, and TCRdb kept only the in-frame ones, dropping some. In the table there are 95,000 to 110,000 clones, around 76% of which are singletons. Concerning this clone itself: The antigen is unknown.

CDR1 SGHVS and CDR2 FQNEAQ come from the germline V gene. This CDR3 comprises 17 residues. Germline trimming cut 4 bases from V and 3 bases from J; bases unmatched to any gene: 13. V usage is TRBV7-8 and J usage is TRBJ2-3, with 7 bases lining up with TRBD1. Sequencing was carried out using PBMCs. This receptor was identified in a young man in good health and CMV-seropositive. The CDR3, as DNA: TGTGCCAGCAGCTCCTTGACAGGGATCGGTATGACAGATACGCAGTATTTT. Translation gives CASSSLTGIGMTDTQYF.